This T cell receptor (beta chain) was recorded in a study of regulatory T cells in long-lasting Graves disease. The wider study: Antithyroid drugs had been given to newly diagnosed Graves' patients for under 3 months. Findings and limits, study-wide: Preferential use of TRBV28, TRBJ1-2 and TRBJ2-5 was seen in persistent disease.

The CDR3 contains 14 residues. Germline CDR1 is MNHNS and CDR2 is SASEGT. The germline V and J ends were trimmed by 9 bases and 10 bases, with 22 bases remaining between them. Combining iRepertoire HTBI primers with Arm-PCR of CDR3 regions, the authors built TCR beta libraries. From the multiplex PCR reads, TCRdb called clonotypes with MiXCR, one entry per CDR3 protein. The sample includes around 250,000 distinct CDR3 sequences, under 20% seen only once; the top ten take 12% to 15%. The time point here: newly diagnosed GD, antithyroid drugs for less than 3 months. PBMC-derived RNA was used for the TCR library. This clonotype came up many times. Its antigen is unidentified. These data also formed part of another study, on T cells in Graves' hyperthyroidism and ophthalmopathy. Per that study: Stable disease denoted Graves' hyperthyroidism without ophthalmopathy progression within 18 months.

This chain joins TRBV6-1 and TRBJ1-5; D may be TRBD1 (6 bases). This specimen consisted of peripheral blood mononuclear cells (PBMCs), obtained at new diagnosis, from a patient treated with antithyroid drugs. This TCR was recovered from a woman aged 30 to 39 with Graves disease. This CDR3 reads CASRTANRRHPQHF. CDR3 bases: TGTGCCAGTCGGACAGCAAATAGGAGACACCCCCAGCATTTT.